The 23 T cell receptor beta chains listed next were all sequenced from one sample in a study of blood T cell repertoires in COVID-19. TCRdb keeps only in-frame clones here, not all; method: immunoSEQ multiplex PCR. The sample carries around 150,000 clones, 65% to 85% recorded once. Material: peripheral blood. Every receptor here comes from a man aged 25-45 years with COVID-19, enrolled during active disease.

V gene TRBV28 combines with J gene TRBJ1-2, with D maybe TRBD1 (5 bases). The germline V and J ends were trimmed by 5 bases and 4 bases, with 11 bases remaining between them. The germline gives CDR1 MDHEN, CDR2 SYDVKM. This CDR3 contains 13 residues. CDR3 residues: CASSTGERYGYTF. The DNA of the CDR3 is TGTGCCAGCAGTACGGGGGAGCGCTATGGCTACACCTTC.

The DNA for the CDR3 is TGTGCCATCAACGCGGGAGCAGAGCAGTTCTTC. Amino acids: CAINAGAEQFF. The rearrangement uses TRBV10-3 and TRBJ2-1; 7 bases match TRBD2. The V segment lost 7 bases and the J segment 10 bases; nucleotides outside the gene matches: 4. The germline CDR1 and CDR2 sequences are ENHRY and SYGVKD. This CDR3 spans 11 amino acids.

This clone appeared once. The genes are TRBV10-3 and TRBJ2-1; D is ambiguous. The germline V gene has CDR1 ENHRY and CDR2 SYGVKD. This CDR3 has 16 residues. Trimming took off 0 bases at V and 5 bases at J, with 14 bases between the two ends. The CDR3 sequence: CAISESSLRVDNEQFF. The CDR3 DNA reads as TGTGCCATCAGTGAGTCCTCACTCCGGGTCGACAATGAGCAGTTCTTC.

This rearrangement joins TRBV27 to TRBJ2-1, with D hard to call. Germline V gene sequence: CDR1 MNHEY, CDR2 SMNVEV (reference sequence). The CDR3 is 13 amino acids. Trimming left V 8 bases short and J 6 bases short, with 14 bases between. The CDR3 here is CASGPTRSNEQFF. The CDR3 region has the DNA TGTGCCAGCGGGCCTACCAGAAGCAATGAGCAGTTCTTC.

The chain is built from TRBV7-2 and TRBJ1-3, with D tentatively TRBD1 (5 bases). Germline V gene data show CDR1 as SGHTA and CDR2 as FQGNSA. V lost 3 bases, J lost 2 bases, and 8 bases lay in between. This CDR3 spans 14 amino acids. CDR3 sequence: CASSFGHPGNTIYF. In DNA, the CDR3 is TGTGCCAGCAGCTTTGGACACCCTGGAAACACCATATATTTT.

This CDR3 is CASSLRSTGELFF. The CDR3 nucleotides are TGTGCCAGCAGTTTAAGGAGTACCGGGGAGCTGTTTTTT. The V and J genes are TRBV12-3 or TRBV12-4 and TRBJ2-2; no clear D gene. This CDR3 is 13 amino acids long. Trimming cost V 2 bases and J 5 bases, with 6 bases left between them.

The rearrangement links TRBV12-3 or TRBV12-4 to TRBJ1-2; D gene ambiguous. V lost 2 bases, J lost 8 bases, and 6 bases lay in between. The CDR3 extends over 11 amino acids. The CDR3 sequence: CASSLISGYTF. For the CDR3, the DNA is TGTGCCAGCAGTTTAATTAGCGGCTACACCTTC.

The V and J genes are TRBV7-6 and TRBJ2-2, with 13 nucleotides matching TRBD2. Germline values: CDR1 SGHVS, CDR2 FNYEAQ. J lost 5 bases, V lost 5 bases, and 5 bases had no gene match. The CDR3 sequence is 16 residues long. The CDR3 loop reads CASSEGLAGPTGELFF. The CDR3 DNA sequence: TGTGCCAGCAGCGAGGGACTAGCGGGGCCAACCGGGGAGCTGTTTTTT. The complete variable domain, with remaining parts taken from reference TRBV7-6 and TRBJ2-2, reads GAGVSQSPRYKVTKRGQDVALRCDPISGHVSLYWYRQALGQGPEFLTYFNYEAQQDKSGLPNDRFSAERPEGSISTLTIQRTEQRDSAMYRCASSEGLAGPTGELFFGEGSRLTVL.

In this sample, this clone turned up once. The genes are TRBV6-5 and TRBJ1-1; possible D gene TRBD1, 5 bases. The CDR3 spans 13 residues. Deletions cut 8 bases from V and 4 bases from J, with 14 bases between. The germline gives CDR1 MNHEY, CDR2 SVGAGI. CDR3 in DNA: TGTGCCAGCTTGAGGGGACTGAGCACTGAAGCTTTCTTT. Its protein product is CASLRGLSTEAFF.

This clone was seen a few times. V and J are TRBV14 and TRBJ2-7, with 9 bases identical to TRBD1. The germline gives CDR1 SGHDN, CDR2 FVKESK. Trimming cost V 4 bases and J 3 bases; bases outside gene matches: 16. The CDR3 extends over 18 amino acids. As DNA, the CDR3 is TGTGCCAGCAGCCCGCCACAAATAACAGGGGGCGCCTACTACGAGCAGTACTTC. It is translated as CASSPPQITGGAYYEQYF.

The J gene is TRBJ2-5, the V gene TRBV9; D possibly corresponds to TRBD2 (5 bases). The CDR3 contains 16 residues. Germline V CDR1 and CDR2: SGDLS, YYNGEE. The V end was cut by 4 bases, the J end by 2 bases, with 18 bases between. CDR3 in amino acids: CASSRGTSTAQETQYF. Here the CDR3 DNA reads TGTGCCAGCAGCCGGGGTACTAGTACCGCGCAAGAGACCCAGTACTTC.

This clone was detected once. The V gene is TRBV11-2, the J gene TRBJ2-1; 11 nucleotides agree with TRBD2. CDR1 and CDR2 from the germline V gene are SGHAT and FQNNGV. J lost 0 bases, V lost 8 bases, and 9 bases had no gene match. The CDR3 loop spans 17 amino acids. The CDR3 sequence is CASRPTSGASSYNEQFF. The CDR3 nucleotides read TGTGCCAGCCGGCCGACTAGCGGGGCGAGCTCCTACAATGAGCAGTTCTTC.

Here the CDR3 reads CATSRGSSGSYNEQFF. As DNA, the CDR3 is TGTGCCACCAGCAGAGGTTCTAGCGGCTCCTACAATGAGCAGTTCTTC. The J gene is TRBJ2-1, the V gene TRBV15, with 7 bases aligning to TRBD2. With V trimmed by 1 base and J by 0 bases, 3 bases remained unmatched. The CDR3 has 16 residues. CDR1 LNHNV and CDR2 YYDKDF come from the germline V gene (reference sequence).

The chain's CDR3 is CAIGASGSMGNEQFF. The CDR3, as DNA: TGTGCCATCGGTGCTAGCGGGAGCATGGGGAATGAGCAGTTCTTC. The chain links TRBV10-3 to TRBJ2-1; TRBD2 agrees at 10 bases. V was clipped by 8 bases and J by 7 bases; unmatched bases: 11. Germline-derived CDR1 and CDR2 are ENHRY and SYGVKD. The CDR3 spans 15 residues.

This clone was found once. The chain links TRBV5-4 to TRBJ2-5, with D maybe TRBD1 (6 bases). Per germline, CDR1 SGHNT and CDR2 YYREEE (reference sequence). CDR3 length: 14 residues. V was trimmed by 2 bases and J by 3 bases, leaving 11 bases between them. The CDR3 DNA sequence: TGTGCCAGCAGCTTTGATGCAGGGGAAGAGACCCAGTACTTC. It encodes CASSFDAGEETQYF.

The chain couples TRBV7-6 to TRBJ2-6; 8 bases align to TRBD2. Germline values: CDR1 SGHVS, CDR2 FNYEAQ. The J segment lost 0 bases and the V segment lost 5 bases, leaving 9 bases of the junction unmatched. This CDR3 contains 18 residues. CDR3 residues: CASSAVLAGGSGANVLTF. The CDR3 nucleotides are TGTGCCAGCAGCGCCGTTCTAGCGGGCGGCTCTGGGGCCAACGTCCTGACTTTC.

The chain recombines TRBV5-1 with TRBJ2-7, with D perhaps TRBD1 (6 bases). The CDR3 loop spans 15 amino acids. Germline V lookup: CDR1 SGHRS, CDR2 YFSETQ. The V end was cut by 0 bases, the J end by 2 bases, with 12 bases between. The CDR3 nucleotides are TGCGCCAGCAGCTTGGAATGGGACACCACCTACGAGCAGTACTTC. Translation: CASSLEWDTTYEQYF.

The gene calls are TRBV11-2 and TRBJ1-5; D not certain. Germline CDR1 reads SGHAT; CDR2 reads FQNNGV. Trimming took off 5 bases at V and 7 bases at J, with 12 bases between the two ends. The CDR3 extends over 13 amino acids. The DNA for the CDR3 is TGTGCCAGCAGCGAAGACCGGCGGCAGCCCCAGCATTTT. It codes for CASSEDRRQPQHF.

This clone has a single count. The chain joins TRBV5-1 to TRBJ2-4; 11 nucleotides match TRBD2. CDR3 size: 16 residues. V shed 2 bases, J shed 8 bases, and the junction held 9 bases outside the gene matches. Germline V gives CDR1 SGHRS, CDR2 YFSETQ. CDR3 sequence: CASSFPLAGEGDIQYF. The CDR3 DNA sequence: TGCGCCAGCAGCTTTCCACTAGCGGGAGAGGGGGACATTCAGTACTTC.

The chain couples TRBV5-4 to TRBJ1-2; D is possibly TRBD1 (5 bases). The V end lost 3 bases, the J end lost 8 bases, and 26 bases lay between the germline ends. CDR1 SGHNT and CDR2 YYREEE come from the germline V gene (reference sequence). The CDR3 spans 17 residues. The CDR3: CASSSGIDSLRFGGYTF. The CDR3 nucleotides are TGTGCCAGCAGCTCCGGAATAGACAGCCTCAGGTTCGGGGGCTACACCTTC.

The chain has TRBV18 and TRBJ2-7; 9 nucleotides align to TRBD2. Trimming took 2 bases from V and 6 from J; bases not matched to a gene: 8. The CDR3 spans 15 residues. The germline CDR1 and CDR2 sequences are KGHSH and LQKENI. The CDR3 is CASSPAGGREGEQYF. CDR3 DNA sequence: TGTGCCAGCTCACCAGCTGGCGGGAGGGAGGGCGAGCAGTACTTC.

The chain recombines TRBV28 with TRBJ1-2; D is possibly TRBD1 (5 bases). Looked up from germline, CDR1 is MDHEN and CDR2 is SYDVKM. The CDR3 is made up of 12 amino acids. Trimming took off 9 bases at V and 1 base at J, with 9 bases between the two ends. CDR3 amino acids: CASDSVNYGYTF. CDR3 sequence (DNA): TGTGCCAGTGACAGCGTTAACTATGGCTACACCTTC.

The V call is TRBV29-1, the J call TRBJ2-7; possibly TRBD2 for D (6 bases). The V gene lost 0 bases and the J gene lost 6 bases, with 21 bases spanning the gap. From germline, CDR1 is SQVTM and CDR2 ANQGSEA. The CDR3 runs 16 residues. The CDR3 DNA follows: TGCAGCGTTGAAGATTGGGCCGGACCAAGGAGGGGCGAGCAGTACTTC. The encoded protein is CSVEDWAGPRRGEQYF.